These 15 T cell receptor beta chains originate from one sample sequenced in a study of beta chain features in type 1 diabetes. The sequenced template was cDNA made from the entire isolated RNA. Profiled with immunoSEQ multiplex PCR; TCRdb holds only in-frame clones, not every one. The data hold fewer than 650,000 clones, with 15% to 18% observed a single time. The sequenced sample was naive CD4+ T cells from blood. These receptor sequences come from a young man in good health.

This clone was counted a few times. The V and J genes are TRBV7-2 and TRBJ1-2, with D perhaps TRBD1 (5 bases). Germline CDR1 reads SGHTA; CDR2 reads FQGNSA. This CDR3 is built from 15 residues. The V end was cut by 3 bases, the J end by 0 bases, with 11 bases between. The CDR3, as DNA: TGTGCCAGCAGCTTGGGGGTCGGGGCTAACTATGGCTACACCTTC. This sequence encodes CASSLGVGANYGYTF. The complete variable domain, with remaining parts taken from reference TRBV7-2 and TRBJ1-2, reads GAGVSQSPSNKVTEKGKDVELRCDPISGHTALYWYRQSLGQGLEFLIYFQGNSAPDKSGLPSDRFSAERTGGSVSTLTIQRTQQEDSAVYLCASSLGVGANYGYTFGSGTRLTVV.

This clone showed up just a few times. The V call is TRBV29-1, the J call TRBJ1-2, with D unclear. V dropped 1 base and J dropped 7 bases, with 16 bases sitting between them. Germline CDR1 reads SQVTM; CDR2 reads ANQGSEA. The CDR3 length is 14 residues. This CDR3 reads CSVEGRLSGAGYTF. CDR3 coding DNA: TGCAGCGTTGAAGGTCGTTTGTCGGGAGCTGGCTACACCTTC.

Only a few counts were recorded for this clone. The chain has TRBV27 and TRBJ2-6; no definite D call. The V and J ends lost 6 bases and 0 bases respectively, with 18 bases between them. Germline CDR1 and CDR2: MNHEY and SMNVEV (reference sequence). CDR3 length: 18 amino acids. CDR3 sequence reads: CASRARVDGDSGANVLTF. The CDR3 DNA reads as TGTGCCAGCAGAGCCAGAGTGGACGGAGACTCTGGGGCCAACGTCCTGACTTTC.

The rearrangement joins TRBV2 to TRBJ2-7; a possible D gene is TRBD1 (6 bases). CDR3 length: 15 residues. The V end lost 8 bases, the J end lost 9 bases, and 26 bases lay between the germline ends. Germline V gene lookup returns CDR1 SNHLY and CDR2 FYNNEI. The CDR3 region has the DNA TGTGCCAGCGGGAACGTCGGACAGAGCCTTTTTCGGCAGTACTTC. Encoded protein: CASGNVGQSLFRQYF.

This clone turned up a few times. The chain joins TRBV28 to TRBJ1-2; D unresolved. This CDR3 has 12 residues. V lost 7 bases, J lost 6 bases, and 12 bases lay in between. CDR1 MDHEN and CDR2 SYDVKM come from the germline V gene. The CDR3 sequence is CASTNSKNGYTF. CDR3 nucleotide sequence: TGTGCCAGCACCAATAGTAAGAATGGCTACACCTTC.

The V gene is TRBV7-8, the J gene TRBJ1-1; 7 bases fit TRBD1. Unmatched junction bases numbered 8, after V lost 5 bases and J lost 8 bases. Looked up from germline, CDR1 is SGHVS and CDR2 is FQNEAQ. The CDR3 sequence is 13 residues long. The DNA for the CDR3 is TGTGCCAGCAGCCGGAGTGGGACAGTCGAAGCTTTCTTT. It yields the protein CASSRSGTVEAFF.

This clone occurred a few times. The gene calls are TRBV5-1 and TRBJ1-3, with D possibly matching TRBD1 (5 bases). From germline, CDR1 is SGHRS and CDR2 YFSETQ. This CDR3 contains 15 residues. V lost 4 bases to trimming and J lost 4 bases, with 15 bases between them. In nucleotides, the CDR3 is TGCGCCAGCAGCCGCACCCAGGGTGTGGGAAACACCATATATTTT. Encoded protein: CASSRTQGVGNTIYF.

This clone has just a few counts. Written as DNA, the CDR3 is TGCGCCAGCAGCCAAGATCTGGGGGGGCGCTATGGCTACACCTTC. The encoded protein is CASSQDLGGRYGYTF. This chain uses TRBV4-1 with TRBJ1-2; tentatively, D is TRBD1 (6 bases). V shed 0 bases and J shed 4 bases, with 12 bases lying between them. Germline CDR1 reads MGHRA; CDR2 reads YSYEKL. The CDR3 runs to 15 residues.

This clone was observed a few times. The V call is TRBV2, the J call TRBJ1-3; possible D gene TRBD1, 5 bases. This CDR3 region has 15 residues. V was shortened by 4 bases and J by 2 bases, with 12 bases between the two germline ends. Per germline, CDR1 SNHLY and CDR2 FYNNEI. The CDR3 reads CASSAQQGAGNTIYF. The CDR3 DNA sequence: TGTGCCAGCAGTGCACAGCAGGGAGCTGGAAACACCATATATTTT.

This clone has just one count. CDR3 in DNA: TGTGCCACCAGCAGACAGGGGGCGTCTTACGAGCAGTACTTC. Amino acid sequence: CATSRQGASYEQYF. V gene TRBV15 combines with J gene TRBJ2-7; TRBD1 agrees at 8 bases. Germline loops: CDR1 LNHNV, CDR2 YYDKDF (reference sequence). The CDR3 is 14 residues long. The trim removed 2 bases at V and 4 bases at J, leaving 4 bases unmatched.

V gene TRBV19 combines with J gene TRBJ2-2; perhaps TRBD2 as D (5 bases). The CDR3 has 13 residues. CDR1 is LNHDA, CDR2 SQIVND, per germline (reference sequence). Trimming stripped 8 bases from V and 3 bases from J, with 10 bases between. Here the CDR3 reads CASGGPYTGELFF. As DNA, the CDR3 is TGTGCCAGTGGAGGCCCATACACCGGGGAGCTGTTTTTT.

This clone occurred a few times. V usage is TRBV4-1 and J usage is TRBJ2-3, with D possibly matching TRBD2 (5 bases). Trimming removed 7 bases from V and 2 bases from J, with 13 bases in between. This CDR3 has 14 amino acids. Germline V CDR1 and CDR2: MGHRA, YSYEKL. CDR3 nucleotides: TGCGCCAGCACCTCGGGGAGCAACACAGATACGCAGTATTTT. It specifies CASTSGSNTDTQYF.

The rearrangement uses TRBV7-2 and TRBJ2-3, with D possibly being TRBD1 (6 bases). This CDR3 region has 15 residues. The germline CDR1 and CDR2 sequences are SGHTA and FQGNSA. V was clipped by 4 bases and J by 2 bases, with 13 bases between them. CDR3: CASSSPTGSTDTQYF. CDR3 nucleotides: TGTGCCAGCAGCTCTCCGACAGGATCCACAGATACGCAGTATTTT.

J is TRBJ1-4 and V is TRBV9; D not certain. Trimming took 1 base from V and 8 from J, leaving 15 bases between them. The germline gives CDR1 SGDLS, CDR2 YYNGEE. CDR3 length: 15 amino acids. CDR3 nucleotide sequence: TGTGCCAGCAGCGTATCGGTAGGGAACGGCGAAAAACTGTTTTTT. It specifies CASSVSVGNGEKLFF.

The genes are TRBV5-4 and TRBJ2-1, with 14 bases aligning to TRBD2. J lost 14 bases, V lost 1 base, and 14 bases had no gene match. Germline CDR1 and CDR2: SGHNT and YYREEE (reference sequence). The CDR3 contains 17 residues. Here the CDR3 reads CASSLISGLAGVAKEFF. DNA for the CDR3: TGTGCCAGCAGCTTGATCTCGGGACTAGCGGGAGTTGCGAAGGAGTTCTTC.